Reported below is one TCR beta chain. This clonotype was observed a handful of times. No cognate antigen has been identified for it. No clone much larger than this one lies a single base away; base qualities are absent. Library preparation used RT-PCR. These reads were obtained on an Illumina HiSeq 2500. In-frame beta chains were kept once TCRdb had trimmed the public reads at Q25 with fastp and called clones with MiXCR. Each CDR3 protein appears once, grouped with its most common genes and DNA. This sample is represented by about 170,000 distinct CDR3 sequences; 12% of them were singletons. The ten largest clonotypes hold around 32% of the sample. The entry originates in a study of response to subunit inactivated influenza vaccine (dated by TCRdb to the late 2010s). Regarding the study in general: The study used deep quantitative T cell receptor repertoire profiling to track responses to a trivalent subunit inactivated influenza vaccine.

Overall results and qualifications from the work: The authors proposed that each seasonal influenza vaccination may bring in only a limited number of new T cells.

V trim: 5 bases; J trim: 5 bases; unmatched bases: 2. The CDR3 runs 13 amino acids, cysteine and phenylalanine included. The read is trimmed to its CDR3 DNA, 39 bases read in frame from base 1. In addition, the sample was reused for a study of T cells expressing NK-cell markers. The other study reports the following: TCR beta cDNA libraries were prepared using 5'RACE template switching, which introduced a universal primer site and unique molecular identifiers. Three sorted T-cell subsets (CD3+CD56+NKG2C+, CD3+CD56+NKG2C- and CD3+CD56-NKG2C+) from 8 or 9 donors had their TCR beta-chain repertoires profiled. Of the eight sequenced donors, seven were found to be HCMV-seropositive and one was found to be HCMV-seronegative. To restrict sorting to alphabetaTCR-expressing T cells, an anti-gammadeltaTCR antibody was added in several experiments. In more than 5 donors, the dominant CD3+CD56+NKG2C+ clonotypes ranked among the top 10 CD8+ clonotypes, making up about 1.0-8% of CD8+ T cells. Those dominant clonotypes were again the most abundant among CD3+CD56-NKG2C+ cells in a handful of donors, at about 28.3-65%. Whether the expanded NKG2C-expressing T cell clones were specific for HCMV antigens remained unclear. All eight donors whose samples were sequenced were randomly selected healthy volunteers, three of them men and five women. A commercial ELISA kit detecting HCMV-specific IgG in serum was used to determine HCMV serostatus. Peripheral blood mononuclear cells were isolated from blood by Ficoll density gradient centrifugation. Using Miltenyi isolation kits, CD4+ and CD8+ T cells were isolated from PBMC through magnetic immunoseparation. cDNA synthesis was primed from the TCR beta constant segment, followed by two successive PCR amplification steps. The libraries were sequenced on Illumina HiSeq 2000/2500, MiSeq or NextSeq, producing 2 x 150 bp reads. MIGEC was used to demultiplex reads and group the reads by UMI, and MiTCR was used to assemble and quantify clonotypes. To exclude erroneous sequences, any TCR cDNA sequence not supported by at least two reads was discarded. Downstream repertoire analysis used the tcR package, and clonotypes were matched across fractions by CDR3 nucleotide sequence plus V segment. VDJmatch was used to annotate antigen specificity against VDJdb, with one amino acid substitution allowed in CDR3.

The V and J segments used are TRBV12-3 or TRBV12-4 and TRBJ1-5, with TRBD1 identical over 8 junction bases. The sample here was CD8+ T cells sorted from PBMCs, taken about 13 days after vaccination. The origin of this receptor is a middle-aged man who received an inactivated influenza vaccine. Donor details come from another sample of the same person, matched by shared clones. The CDR3 has the sequence CASSKTGDQPQHF. The DNA sequence is as follows: TGTGCCAGCAGTAAGACAGGGGATCAGCCCCAGCATTTT.